These 2 T cell receptor beta chains originate from one sample sequenced in a study of cytomegalovirus exposure and HLA in healthy donors. PCR involved 60 Vbeta and 13 Jbeta primers. Clones were sequenced by immunoSEQ multiplex PCR, and TCRdb holds only the in-frame ones, with some missing. The profile shows about 99,000 clones, around a tenth of them singletons. The material sequenced was PBMCs. These receptors originate from a middle-aged man in good health and CMV-seropositive.

This clone has more than one count but fewer than ten. The chain combines TRBV7-2 with TRBJ2-2; no reliable D call. The CDR3 length is 13 residues. The V and J ends lost 4 bases and 2 bases respectively, with 5 bases between them. Germline values: CDR1 SGHTA, CDR2 FQGNSA. The CDR3 DNA reads as TGTGCCAGCAGCTCCTCCAACACCGGGGAGCTGTTTTTT. Its translation: CASSSSNTGELFF.

The chain uses TRBV28 and TRBJ2-5; TRBD1 matches 8 bases. The CDR3 totals 14 residues. The junction had 7 bases not matched to a gene; V was cut back by 5 bases and J by 5 bases. Per the germline V gene, CDR1 is MDHEN and CDR2 is SYDVKM. The CDR3 loop is CASSRTGSDETQYF. The CDR3, as DNA: TGTGCCAGCAGTAGGACAGGGTCGGATGAGACCCAGTACTTC.